The T cell receptor beta chain under discussion was sequenced for a study of cytomegalovirus exposure and HLA in healthy donors. Both 60 Vbeta primers and 13 Jbeta primers went into the PCR. TCRdb's table, derived via immunoSEQ multiplex PCR, lists solely in-frame clones and lacks some. The sample carries about 110,000 clones, 69% recorded once. With 3 bases removed from V and 10 bases from J, the gap between germline ends came to 18 bases. The CDR3 has 15 residues. Germline CDR1 SNHLY, CDR2 FYNNEI. Remarks on this clone: Its target is unknown.

Findings and limits, study-wide: TCR beta V segments were, for the most part, productive about 87% or about 30% of the time in an earlier analysis.

The chain combines TRBV2 with TRBJ1-4; D is possibly TRBD1 (5 bases). The TCR sequence derives from a woman aged 65 to 85 in good health and CMV-seropositive. Sequenced sample: PBMCs. The CDR3 region is CASSESGPLGGKLFF. The CDR3 DNA reads TGTGCCAGCAGTGAGAGCGGCCCCTTGGGGGGAAAACTGTTTTTT.